In this sample, the clone carrying this T cell receptor (beta chain) turned up many times. This entry comes from a study of molecular identifiers for immune sequencing clone quantification. TCRdb reprocessed the PCR reads via MiXCR and lists one record per CDR3 protein. This sample has about 68,000 distinct CDR3 sequences, with around 18% found just once. Sorted naive CD8 T cells were those defined as CD8+CD4-CCR7+CD45RA+. The CDR3 consists of 15 residues. V lost 5 bases, J lost 0 bases, and 10 bases lay in between. The germline V gene encodes CDR1 SEHNR and CDR2 FQNEAQ (reference sequence). Sequencing used naive CD8+ T cells from blood, with Jurkat cell RNA spiked in. Subset meaning: FACS-sorted CD8+CD4-CCR7+CD45RA+ naive T cells. This chain uses TRBV7-9 with TRBJ1-4; D remains unclear. The TCR sequence derives from a human donor in good health. Some libraries in this study had Jurkat cell RNA spiked in. Here the CDR3 reads CASSPGPATNEKLFF. CDR3 DNA sequence: TGTGCCAGCAGCCCTGGGCCTGCAACTAATGAAAAACTGTTTTTT.